This TCR beta chain was documented in a study of blood T cells in healthy people across ages. The V and J ends lost 2 bases and 5 bases respectively, with 13 bases between them. CDR1 and CDR2 (germline): MNHNY, SVGAGI (reference sequence). CDR3 length: 15 amino acids. Primers used in a second PCR of roughly 6 to 11 cycles were a sample-barcoded 5' primer and a J-beta primer mix. TCRdb reprocessed the 5' RACE reads with MiXCR, giving one entry per CDR3 protein. Of about 1 million distinct CDR3 sequences in the sample, roughly 24% are singletons; the top ten hold less than 0.75%. These same records also appear under a second study, on T cells of mothers and their children. From that study: Over 8 million TCR beta CDR3 reads were obtained from each mother, and about 3 million from each child.

Sequencing was performed on blood. This TCR was recovered from a girl aged 2-10 years in good health. V usage is TRBV6-6 and J usage is TRBJ1-5; D may be TRBD1 (5 bases). The CDR3, as DNA: TGTGCCAGCAGTTACGCGGTGGAGGGGCATCAGCCCCAGCATTTT. It specifies CASSYAVEGHQPQHF.